Below, one TCR beta chain is given with its context. What it recognizes is unknown. This could be a read error, since a much larger clone is one nucleotide away. This entry belongs to a study of identical twins. General observations from the study: Fewer insertions characterized abundant cord blood beta clonotypes, whereas memory repertoires showed none. Excess sharing by twins proved weaker in beta out-of-frame sequences.

The germline CDR1 and CDR2 sequences are ENHRY and SYGVKD. The CDR3 extends over 15 amino acids. Unmatched junction bases numbered 5, after V lost 2 bases and J lost 3 bases. In TCRdb, the 5' RACE reads were re-called with MiXCR into one record per CDR3 protein. The table shows about 570,000 distinct CDR3 sequences, with 9.6% occurring only once. This same sample was also part of a study on yellow fever vaccine responses in identical twins.

V is TRBV10-3 and J is TRBJ2-7, with 9 nucleotides matching TRBD1. This TCR was sampled from a woman aged 18-29 years in good health. Sequences were obtained from PBMCs. The CDR3 here is CAISEPDRGYYEQYF. The CDR3 bases are TGTGCCATCAGTGAGCCTGACAGGGGGTACTACGAGCAGTACTTC.